The TCR beta chain under discussion was sequenced for a study of spatial heterogeneity in lung cancer. Time point here: blood at routine non-recurrence follow-up after resection. From tumor, nontumor lung or frozen PBMC, whole RNA was taken unsorted for sequencing. In this sample, this clonotype turned up many times. This CDR3 has 16 amino acids. V lost 5 bases and J 2 bases, leaving 16 bases between the germline ends. Germline-derived CDR1 and CDR2 are SGHTA and FQGTGA. TCRdb fed the 5' RACE reads into MiXCR, producing one record per CDR3 protein. The sample carries about 120,000 distinct CDR3 sequences, 9.5% to 15% recorded once.

This chain uses TRBV7-3 with TRBJ2-1; D not certain. This sequence originates from a male donor with early-stage non-small cell lung cancer. Source: PBMCs, taken at follow-up. Here the CDR3 reads CASSKDGSFAYNEQFF. The DNA for the CDR3 is TGTGCCAGCAGCAAGGACGGTTCGTTCGCCTACAATGAGCAGTTCTTC. The full variable domain, in which reference TRBV7-3 and TRBJ2-1 provide the parts outside the CDR3, is GAGVSQTPSNKVTEKGKYVELRCDPISGHTALYWYRQSLGQGPEFLIYFQGTGAADDSGLPNDRFFAVRPEGSVSTLKIQRTERGDSAVYLCASSKDGSFAYNEQFFGPGTRLTVL.